The 13 T cell receptor beta chains below were found in one sample sequenced in a study of T cells in Graves' hyperthyroidism and ophthalmopathy. RNA transcripts served as the template for amplifying TCR beta CDR3 regions. HTBI primers were employed in a first-round RT-PCR of the TCR CDR3. TCRdb called the multiplex PCR reads again in MiXCR, with one record for every CDR3 protein. The sample holds about 540,000 distinct CDR3 sequences, more than 45% seen once. The material sequenced was peripheral blood or thyroid tissue (not recorded which). The receptors come from a woman aged 18-29 years with Graves' hyperthyroidism.

In the case of this clonotype: Being one base from a much bigger clone, this may be a read error. The rearrangement joins TRBV19 to TRBJ2-7; D perhaps matches TRBD1 (6 bases). V lost 5 bases, J lost 3 bases, and 14 bases lay in between. CDR3 length equals 14 residues. Per the germline V gene, CDR1 is LNHDA and CDR2 is SQIVND (reference sequence). CDR3 nucleotide sequence: TGTGCCAGTAGTTTCAGGCGAGGGGGCTACGAGCAGTACTTC. As protein: CASSFRRGGYEQYF. Drawing the rest from reference TRBV19 and TRBJ2-7, the complete variable domain is DGGITQSPKYLFRKEGQNVTLSCEQNLNHDAMYWYRQDPGQGLRLIYYSQIVNDFQKGDIAEGYSVSREKKESFPLTVTSAQKNPTAFYLCASSFRRGGYEQYFGPGTRLTVT.

This chain connects TRBV29-1 to TRBJ2-7; D might be TRBD1 (6 bases). The CDR3 has 12 residues. V gave up 6 bases and J gave up 2 bases, with 11 bases separating them. Germline V gene sequence: CDR1 SQVTM, CDR2 ANQGSEA. The CDR3 spells CSVSRGTYEQYF. CDR3 nucleotides: TGCAGCGTCTCAAGGGGGACCTACGAGCAGTACTTC.

Points on this clonotype: With a much larger clone just one base away, this may be a read error. The chain employs TRBV11-3 and TRBJ1-3; 7 nucleotides align to TRBD1. The CDR3 loop spans 16 amino acids. Germline CDR1 reads SGHNT; CDR2 reads YENEEA. CDR3 coding DNA: TGTGCCAGCAGCTTAGTTTGGGGTTCAGGGGGAATCACCATATATTTT. Residues: CASSLVWGSGGITIYF.

There are many counts of this clonotype. V is TRBV11-3 and J is TRBJ1-1; TRBD1 is a possible D gene (5 bases). V lost 3 bases, J lost 4 bases, and 9 bases lay in between. This CDR3 region has 13 residues. Germline V gene data show CDR1 as SGHNT and CDR2 as YENEEA. The CDR3 region has the DNA TGTGCCAGCAGCTTCTCAGGGCCCACTGAAGCTTTCTTT. It specifies CASSFSGPTEAFF.

This clonotype was counted a few times. CDR3 DNA sequence: TGTGCCAGCAGCCAAGATCAGAGTAGCGGGAGCGCCGGGGAGCTGTTTTTT. Translation gives CASSQDQSSGSAGELFF. This chain connects TRBV4-2 to TRBJ2-2; 9 bases agree with TRBD2. This CDR3 has 17 residues. Germline V gene lookup returns CDR1 LGHNA and CDR2 YNFKEQ. Trimming cost V 0 bases and J 6 bases; bases outside gene matches: 8.

This clonotype was found a few times. The V call is TRBV7-2, the J call TRBJ2-5, with TRBD2 matching over 14 bases. This CDR3 comprises 17 residues. J lost 5 bases, V lost 6 bases, and 11 bases had no gene match. Germline V gene lookup returns CDR1 SGHTA and CDR2 FQGNSA. CDR3: CASSLFGTSGSRETQYF. The CDR3 nucleotides are TGTGCCAGCAGTCTTTTCGGGACTAGCGGGAGCCGGGAGACCCAGTACTTC.

The sample holds many counts of this clonotype. The chain has TRBV10-3 and TRBJ2-7, with D possibly being TRBD2 (6 bases). The V gene lost 2 bases and the J gene lost 7 bases, with 18 bases spanning the gap. There are 15 residues in the CDR3. From germline, CDR1 is ENHRY and CDR2 SYGVKD. DNA for the CDR3: TGTGCCATCAGTGAGGAAACGGACTACGCGGGGGAGCAGTACTTC. It codes for CAISEETDYAGEQYF.

This clonotype was counted ten times or more. The chain carries TRBV20-1 and TRBJ2-2; either TRBD1 or TRBD2 may supply D (6 bases each). This CDR3 has 16 amino acids. Between the trimmed V and J ends, which lost 0 bases and 0 bases, there was a span of 11 bases. Per the germline V gene, CDR1 is DFQATT and CDR2 is SNEGSKA (reference sequence). CDR3 region: CSARDRRGANTGELFF. The CDR3 DNA sequence: TGCAGTGCTAGAGATAGGAGGGGGGCGAACACCGGGGAGCTGTTTTTT.

V is TRBV28 and J is TRBJ2-7; 9 bases are a match to TRBD2. Germline V gene lookup returns CDR1 MDHEN and CDR2 SYDVKM. With V trimmed by 3 bases and J by 3 bases, 9 bases remained unmatched. There are 16 residues in the CDR3. The CDR3 reads CASSFKMTSGFYEQYF. In DNA, the CDR3 is TGTGCCAGCAGTTTCAAAATGACTAGCGGATTCTACGAGCAGTACTTC.

The chain is built from TRBV12-3 or TRBV12-4 and TRBJ1-2, with 7 bases matching TRBD1. The CDR3 spans 14 residues. Losses at the gene ends were 6 bases for V and 5 bases for J; bases not matched to a gene: 9. The CDR3 region is CASSRPGGPYGYTF. The DNA of the CDR3 is TGTGCCAGCAGCAGGCCAGGGGGACCTTATGGCTACACCTTC.

This clonotype was seen repeatedly, ten times or more. V usage is TRBV18 and J usage is TRBJ1-1; D is undetermined. The V end lost 1 base, the J end lost 1 base, and 7 bases lay between the germline ends. This CDR3 comprises 14 residues. The germline V gene has CDR1 KGHSH and CDR2 LQKENI. The CDR3 spells CASSPRNPNTEAFF. In DNA, the CDR3 is TGTGCCAGCTCACCACGCAACCCGAACACTGAAGCTTTCTTT.

The chain couples TRBV7-2 to TRBJ2-5; TRBD1 matches at 7 bases. Germline loops: CDR1 SGHTA, CDR2 FQGNSA. Germline trimming cut 5 bases from V and 13 bases from J; bases unmatched to any gene: 16. This CDR3 contains 14 residues. CDR3 protein: CASSLDRDEEKLYF. Here the CDR3 DNA reads TGTGCCAGCAGCCTAGACAGGGACGAGGAAAAACTGTACTTC.

This chain connects TRBV3-1 to TRBJ1-1, with a tentative D call TRBD1 (5 bases). The CDR3 totals 16 residues. In germline, CDR1 is LGHDT, CDR2 YNNKEL (reference sequence). V was trimmed by 0 bases and J by 1 base, leaving 12 bases between them. The CDR3 DNA follows: TGTGCCAGCAGCCAAGATCTTTGGGGACCGAACACTGAAGCTTTCTTT. Residues: CASSQDLWGPNTEAFF.